This T cell receptor beta chain was found in a study of molecular identifiers for immune sequencing clone quantification. TCRdb independently ran MiXCR on the PCR reads; one entry per CDR3 protein. The sample lists roughly 320,000 distinct CDR3 sequences, roughly a quarter occurring once. This clonotype was observed a few times. This clonotype was obtained from a human donor in good health. Some libraries in this study had Jurkat cell RNA spiked in. Sequences were obtained from naive CD8+ T cells from blood, with Jurkat cell RNA spiked in. The sample's subset: FACS-sorted CD8+CD4-CCR7+CD45RA+ naive T cells.

The CDR3 DNA follows: TGTGCCAGCTCACCGGGGCCTGGGACGGTAAAAGAGACCCAGTACTTC. As protein: CASSPGPGTVKETQYF. The rearrangement links TRBV18 to TRBJ2-5; D is perhaps TRBD1 or TRBD2 (5 bases each). V was trimmed by 3 bases and J by 3 bases, leaving 17 bases between them. From germline, CDR1 is KGHSH and CDR2 LQKENI. The CDR3 length is 16 residues.